This T cell receptor beta chain emerged from a study of CD8+ T cells in alopecia areata. Study information: For 6 to 18 months, tofacitinib was taken, and 6 months off drug followed.

The CDR3 spans 17 residues. Germline V gives CDR1 LGHNA, CDR2 YNFKEQ. J lost 6 bases, V lost 4 bases, and 16 bases had no gene match. After isolation, RNA underwent reverse transcription to generate cDNA as the sequencing template. Method: immunoSEQ multiplex PCR; TCRdb's copy keeps in-frame clones and lacks some. Of over 150,000 clones in the sample, 59% were seen once. This clone appeared a few times. Its antigen is unknown. Study-level points and caveats: Higher clonality was seen in lesional scalp than in normal scalp, especially in alopecia totalis/universalis. Scalp sequencing captures resident alphabeta T cells of normal skin too.

The material was CD4+ T cells sorted from blood, obtained at week 0. The V gene is TRBV4-2, the J gene TRBJ2-7; TRBD1 matches 9 bases. The sequence was collected from a human donor with alopecia areata. CDR3 sequence: CASSRSGAGQGLSEQYF. The CDR3 coding sequence is TGTGCCAGCAGCCGATCCGGGGCGGGACAGGGTTTAAGCGAGCAGTACTTC.